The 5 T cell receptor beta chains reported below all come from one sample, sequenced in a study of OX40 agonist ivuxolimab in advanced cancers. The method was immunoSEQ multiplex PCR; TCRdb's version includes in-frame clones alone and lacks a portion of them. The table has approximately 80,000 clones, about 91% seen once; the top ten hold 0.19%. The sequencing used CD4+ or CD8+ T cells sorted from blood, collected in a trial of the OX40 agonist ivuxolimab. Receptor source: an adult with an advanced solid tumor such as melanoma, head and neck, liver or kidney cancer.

The CDR3 protein is CASRPGLAVETQYF. CDR3 coding DNA: TGTGCCAGCAGGCCGGGACTAGCGGTAGAGACCCAGTACTTC. The genes are TRBV28 and TRBJ2-5, with 11 nucleotides matching TRBD2. The V segment lost 6 bases and the J segment 4 bases; nucleotides outside the gene matches: 4. The CDR3 runs 14 residues. Germline V gene data show CDR1 as MDHEN and CDR2 as SYDVKM.

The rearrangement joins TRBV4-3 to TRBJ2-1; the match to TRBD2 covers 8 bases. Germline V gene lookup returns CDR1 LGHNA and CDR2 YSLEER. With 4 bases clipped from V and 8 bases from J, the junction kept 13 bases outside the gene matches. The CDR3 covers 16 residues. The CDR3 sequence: CASSRTLAGAGDEQFF. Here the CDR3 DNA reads TGCGCCAGCAGCCGCACCCTAGCGGGTGCCGGTGATGAGCAGTTCTTC.

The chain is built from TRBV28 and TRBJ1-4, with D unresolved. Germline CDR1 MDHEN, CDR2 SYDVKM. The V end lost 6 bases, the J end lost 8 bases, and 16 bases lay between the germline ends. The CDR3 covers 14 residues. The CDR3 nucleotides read TGTGCCAGCAGCTGGCCAGGACCGGTGGAAAAACTGTTTTTT. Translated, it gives CASSWPGPVEKLFF.

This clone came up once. CDR3 in DNA: TGTGCCAGCTCACCACCGGGACAGGAGGGCACCGGGGAGCTGTTTTTT. It is translated as CASSPPGQEGTGELFF. The chain uses TRBV18 and TRBJ2-2; 8 bases line up with TRBD1. V shed 0 bases and J 4 bases; nucleotides not matched to a gene: 4. Germline lookup yields CDR1 KGHSH and CDR2 LQKENI. The CDR3 runs to 16 residues.

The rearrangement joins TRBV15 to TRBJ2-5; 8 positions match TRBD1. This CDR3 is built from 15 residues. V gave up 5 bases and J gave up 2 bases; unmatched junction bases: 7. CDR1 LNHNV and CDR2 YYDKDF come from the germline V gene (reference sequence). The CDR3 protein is CATSFRDRRQETQYF. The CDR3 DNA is TGTGCCACCAGCTTCCGGGACAGGCGGCAAGAGACCCAGTACTTC.